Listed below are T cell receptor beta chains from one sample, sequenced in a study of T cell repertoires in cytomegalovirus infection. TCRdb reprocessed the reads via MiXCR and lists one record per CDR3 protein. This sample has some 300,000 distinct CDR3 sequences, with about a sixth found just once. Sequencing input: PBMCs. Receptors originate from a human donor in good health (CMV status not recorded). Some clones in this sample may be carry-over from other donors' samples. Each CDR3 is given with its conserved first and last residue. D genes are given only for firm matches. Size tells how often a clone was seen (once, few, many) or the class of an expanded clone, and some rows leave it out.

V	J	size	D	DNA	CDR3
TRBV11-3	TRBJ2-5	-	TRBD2	TGTGCCAGCAGCTTAGGTGGCTCTAGCGGACTGGGAGAGACCCAGTACTTC	CASSLGGSSGLGETQYF
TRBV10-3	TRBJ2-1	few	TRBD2	TGTGCCACCTGGACTAGCGGGGCGTACAATGAGCAGTTCTTC	CATWTSGAYNEQFF
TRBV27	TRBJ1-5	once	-	TGTGCCAGCAGTCTCCAGGGGTATGGCAATCAGCCCCAGCATTTT	CASSLQGYGNQPQHF
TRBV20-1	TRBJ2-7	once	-	TGCAGTGCTAGCCCTCGGACAAGAATCTCCTACGAGCAGTACTTC	CSASPRTRISYEQYF
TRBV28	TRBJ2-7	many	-	TGTGCCAGCACGGACAGCCACTCTAGGGAGCAGTACTTC	CASTDSHSREQYF
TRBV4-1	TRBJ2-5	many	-	TGCGCCAGCAGCCATAGTGCGGTTCGGGACTCCACGGGTGGCGAGACCCAGTACTTC	CASSHSAVRDSTGGETQYF
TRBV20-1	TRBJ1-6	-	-	TGCAGTGCTAGAGAGGGAGGGAAAATCTATAATTCACCCCTCCACTTT	CSAREGGKIYNSPLHF
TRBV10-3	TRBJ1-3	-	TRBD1	TGTGCCATCGACGGAGTTAAAAAAACAGGGGGCGATAAGGGAAACACCATATATTTT	CAIDGVKKTGGDKGNTIYF
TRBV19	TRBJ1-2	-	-	TGTGCCAGTAGTATCCACAGGGAATCCAACTATGGCTACACCTTC	CASSIHRESNYGYTF
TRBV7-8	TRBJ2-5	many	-	TGTGCCAGCAGCTATCGACAGGAACAAGAGACCCAGTACTTC	CASSYRQEQETQYF
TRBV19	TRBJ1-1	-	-	TGTGCCAGTACCGCACCCGGGGGGACCACTGAAGCTTTCTTT	CASTAPGGTTEAFF
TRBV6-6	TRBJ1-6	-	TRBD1	TGTGCCAGCAGTTACTCCGGGACAGGGGATTCACCCCTCCACTTT	CASSYSGTGDSPLHF
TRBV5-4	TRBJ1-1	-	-	TGTGCCAGCAGCTTGGATGGCAGATCCACTGAAGCTTTCTTT	CASSLDGRSTEAFF
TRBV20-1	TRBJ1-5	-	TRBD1	TGCAGTGCTAGGCCCGGGACAGGGGGTCAGCCCCAGCATTTT	CSARPGTGGQPQHF
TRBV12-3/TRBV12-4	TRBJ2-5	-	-	TGTGCCAGCAGGCCGGACAGAACTTACCAAGAGACCCAGTACTTC	CASRPDRTYQETQYF
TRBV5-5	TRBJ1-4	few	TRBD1	TGTGCCAGCACCTCGGACAGGGCCGACGAAAAACTGTTTTTT	CASTSDRADEKLFF
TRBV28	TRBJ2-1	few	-	TGTGCCAGCAGTTCCCCGAAGGGCTCCTACAATGAGCAGTTCTTC	CASSSPKGSYNEQFF
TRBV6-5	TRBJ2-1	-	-	TGTGCCAGCAGTTACGGGACCCCCTACAATGAGCAGTTCTTC	CASSYGTPYNEQFF
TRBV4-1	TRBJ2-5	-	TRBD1	TGCGCCAGCAGCCAAGAGGGGACAGGGGGCGAGACCCAGTACTTC	CASSQEGTGGETQYF
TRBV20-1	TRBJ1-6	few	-	TGCAGTGCCGGACAGTCCGGCGGGTCACCCCTCCACTTT	CSAGQSGGSPLHF
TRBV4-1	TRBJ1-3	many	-	TGCGCCAGCAGCCAAGCCTCCTATGCGGGCGCGGGAAACACCATATATTTT	CASSQASYAGAGNTIYF
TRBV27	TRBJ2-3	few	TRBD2	TGTGCCAGCAGTTTCCACACCAGCGGGGGGGCTGGAGATACGCAGTATTTT	CASSFHTSGGAGDTQYF
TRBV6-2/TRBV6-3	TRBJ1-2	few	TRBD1	TGTGCCAGCAGTTATCATAGGACAGGCAAGGTCTCGGATGGCTACACCTTC	CASSYHRTGKVSDGYTF
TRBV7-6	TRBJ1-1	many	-	TGTGCCAGCAGCTCGGACATGGGAACTGAAGCTTTCTTT	CASSSDMGTEAFF
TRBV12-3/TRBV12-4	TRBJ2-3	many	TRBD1	TGTGCCAGCAGCCACGGACAGGGGCGGACAGATACGCAGTATTTT	CASSHGQGRTDTQYF
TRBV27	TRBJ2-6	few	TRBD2	TGTGCCAGCAGTTACGCGGGGGCTGGGGCCAACGTCCTGACTTTC	CASSYAGAGANVLTF
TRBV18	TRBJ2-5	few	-	TGTGCCAGCTCACCACCCGGACAGCTAGAGACCCAGTACTTC	CASSPPGQLETQYF
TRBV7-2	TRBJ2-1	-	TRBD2	TGTGCCAGCAGCCGGTCAGCTAGCGGTAACAATGAGCAGTTCTTC	CASSRSASGNNEQFF
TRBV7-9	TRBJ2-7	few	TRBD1	TGTGCCAGCACGCCGGGACAGGGGGGCGACGAGCAGTACTTC	CASTPGQGGDEQYF
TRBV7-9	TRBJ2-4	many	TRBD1	TGTGCCAGCAGCCCTACAGGGGGAGCGGAAAACATTCAGTACTTC	CASSPTGGAENIQYF
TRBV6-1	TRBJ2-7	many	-	TGTGCCAGCAGCTACCGGGACACGATCTACGAGCAGTACTTC	CASSYRDTIYEQYF
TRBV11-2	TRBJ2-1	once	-	TGTGCCAGCAGCTTAGAGGGGGCCGAAGGTGAGCAGTTCTTC	CASSLEGAEGEQFF
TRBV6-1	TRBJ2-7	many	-	TGTGCCAGCAGTTATGGGGGCAGAGTCTACGAGCAGTACTTC	CASSYGGRVYEQYF
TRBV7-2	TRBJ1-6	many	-	TGTGCCAGCAGCTTTGGGAGCTCCTATAATTCACCCCTCCACTTT	CASSFGSSYNSPLHF
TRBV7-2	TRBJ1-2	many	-	TGTGCCAGCAGCTTAGGGCCAGAAGTCTATGGCTACACCTTC	CASSLGPEVYGYTF
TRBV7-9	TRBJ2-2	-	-	TGTGCCAGCAGAGAACGTGACGCAAACACCGGGGAGCTGTTTTTT	CASRERDANTGELFF
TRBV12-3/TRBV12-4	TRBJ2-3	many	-	TGTGCCAGCAGTCATACGACCCACTCTAGCACAGATACGCAGTATTTT	CASSHTTHSSTDTQYF
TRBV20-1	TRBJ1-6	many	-	TGCAGTGCTAGACCCGCGGGGGGTGGGGGCTCGTCACCCCTCCACTTT	CSARPAGGGGSSPLHF
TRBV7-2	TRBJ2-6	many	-	TGTGCCAGCAGCCTGAGGGGGGGGACTGGGGCCAACGTCCTGACTTTC	CASSLRGGTGANVLTF
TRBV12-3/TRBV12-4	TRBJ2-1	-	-	TGTGCCAGCAGTACTAGCTGGTCCAATAATGAGCAGTTCTTC	CASSTSWSNNEQFF
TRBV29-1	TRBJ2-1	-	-	TGCAGCGTTGGGTCGAGGGGCGAGCAGTTCTTC	CSVGSRGEQFF
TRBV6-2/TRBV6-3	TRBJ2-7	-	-	TGTGCCAGCAGTTACTTCGTGGACAGCGGAAAATACGAGCAGTACTTC	CASSYFVDSGKYEQYF
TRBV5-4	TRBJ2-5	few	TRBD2	TGTGCCAGCAAAGCGGGGGGCGATCAAGAGACCCAGTACTTC	CASKAGGDQETQYF
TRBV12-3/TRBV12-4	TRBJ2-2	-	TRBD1	TGTGCCAGCAGCCTTTCCCTGGGACAGCCAAACACCGGGGAGCTGTTTTTT	CASSLSLGQPNTGELFF
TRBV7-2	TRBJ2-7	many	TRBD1	TGTGCCAGCAGCCCAGCCAGGGGGATGAGGGCCTACGAGCAGTACTTC	CASSPARGMRAYEQYF
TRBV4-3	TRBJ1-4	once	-	TGCGCCAGCAGCCAAGATCGGTCCGGGGGTGAAAAACTGTTTTTT	CASSQDRSGGEKLFF
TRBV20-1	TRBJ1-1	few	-	TGCAGTGCTAGAGATATGGGGGGCGGTGGCACTGAAGCTTTCTTT	CSARDMGGGGTEAFF
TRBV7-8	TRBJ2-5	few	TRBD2	TGTGCCAGCAGCTCCCCTAGCGGGGGGGGGACCCAGTACTTC	CASSSPSGGGTQYF
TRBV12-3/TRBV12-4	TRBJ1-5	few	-	TGTGCCAGCAGTCAAGGACAGTATAGCAATCAGCCCCAGCATTTT	CASSQGQYSNQPQHF
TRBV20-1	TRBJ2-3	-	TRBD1	TGCAGTGCGAGGGACAGCTACACAGATACGCAGTATTTT	CSARDSYTDTQYF
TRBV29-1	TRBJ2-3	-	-	TGCAGCGTTGAGACGCACGTTCAAAGCACAGATACGCAGTATTTT	CSVETHVQSTDTQYF
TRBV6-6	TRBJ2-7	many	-	TGTGCCAGCAGTTACGGGCCGGGAAACTACGAGCAGTACTTC	CASSYGPGNYEQYF
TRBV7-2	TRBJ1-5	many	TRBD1	TGTGCCAGTCGACAGGGGGCTAATAGCAATCAGCCCCAGCATTTT	CASRQGANSNQPQHF
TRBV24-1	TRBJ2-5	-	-	TGTGCCACCAGTGACCGTACCCTACAAGAGACCCAGTACTTC	CATSDRTLQETQYF
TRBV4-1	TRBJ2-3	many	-	TGCGCCAGCAGCCAAGACGGACGGGGAGCTACAGATACGCAGTATTTT	CASSQDGRGATDTQYF